The source of this TCR beta chain is a study of T cells after yellow fever vaccination. In the study overall: Researchers used SMART-Seq v4 Ultra Low Input to prepare fractions that had low cell numbers.

CDR3 size: 14 residues. With V trimmed by 8 bases and J by 8 bases, 8 bases remained unmatched. In germline, CDR1 is KGHDR, CDR2 SFDVKD. With respect to this clonotype: What it binds is not known.

Each CDR3 protein is one row after TCRdb ran MiXCR on the 5' RACE reads. The sample comprises 620,000 or so distinct CDR3 sequences, around 12% of which are singletons, and 15% rests with the top ten. General observations from the study: Researchers cautioned that FACS-sorted repertoires could harbor abundant clonotypes contaminating from the bulk population. Most clones from primary vaccination were detected again post-booster (96% CD4, roughly 91% CD8). Shared CD4/CD8 clonotypes were a small share, likely from convergent recombination.

The TCR originated in a young man who received the YFV17D yellow fever vaccine. This chain links TRBV24-1 with TRBJ2-1, with 10 bases aligning to TRBD1. The sequencing here drew on PBMCs, taken on the day of the yellow fever booster vaccination. The DNA of the CDR3 is TGTGCCACCAAAGCGGGACAGGGGTTAGATGAGCAGTTCTTC. Translating gives CATKAGQGLDEQFF.